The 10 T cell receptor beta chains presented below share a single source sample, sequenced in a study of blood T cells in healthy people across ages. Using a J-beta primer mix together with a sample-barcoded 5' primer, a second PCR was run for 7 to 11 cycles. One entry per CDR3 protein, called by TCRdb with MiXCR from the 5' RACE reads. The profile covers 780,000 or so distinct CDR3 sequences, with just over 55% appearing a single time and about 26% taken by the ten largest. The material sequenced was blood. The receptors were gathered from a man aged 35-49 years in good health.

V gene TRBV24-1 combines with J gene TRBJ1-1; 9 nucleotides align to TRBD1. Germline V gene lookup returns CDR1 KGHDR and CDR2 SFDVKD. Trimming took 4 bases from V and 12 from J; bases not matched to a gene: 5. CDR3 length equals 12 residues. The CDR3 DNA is TGTGCCACCAGTGACTTGACAGGGGGGACTTTCTTT. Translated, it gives CATSDLTGGTFF.

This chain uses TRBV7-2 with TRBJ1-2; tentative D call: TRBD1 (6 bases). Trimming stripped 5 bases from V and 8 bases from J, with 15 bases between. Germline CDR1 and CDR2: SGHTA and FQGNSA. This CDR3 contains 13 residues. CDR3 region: CASSGQPRGGYTF. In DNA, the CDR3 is TGTGCCAGCAGCGGACAGCCGCGGGGGGGCTACACCTTC.

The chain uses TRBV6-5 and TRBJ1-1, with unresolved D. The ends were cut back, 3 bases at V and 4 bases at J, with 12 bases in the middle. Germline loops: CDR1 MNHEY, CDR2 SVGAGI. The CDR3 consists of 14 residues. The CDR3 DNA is TGTGCCAGCAGTTATACGGGCGGCGGCACTGAAGCTTTCTTT. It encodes CASSYTGGGTEAFF.

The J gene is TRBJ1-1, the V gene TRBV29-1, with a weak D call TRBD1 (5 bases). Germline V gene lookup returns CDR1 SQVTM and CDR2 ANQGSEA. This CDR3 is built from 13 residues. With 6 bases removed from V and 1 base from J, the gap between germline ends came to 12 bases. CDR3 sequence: CSVRQTENTEAFF. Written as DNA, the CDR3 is TGCAGCGTCCGACAGACAGAGAACACTGAAGCTTTCTTT.

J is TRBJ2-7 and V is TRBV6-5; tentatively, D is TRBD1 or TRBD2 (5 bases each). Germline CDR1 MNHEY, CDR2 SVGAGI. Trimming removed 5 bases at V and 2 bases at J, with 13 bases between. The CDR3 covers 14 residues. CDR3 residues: CASSQGRTTYEQYF. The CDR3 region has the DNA TGTGCCAGCAGTCAGGGACGGACAACCTACGAGCAGTACTTC.

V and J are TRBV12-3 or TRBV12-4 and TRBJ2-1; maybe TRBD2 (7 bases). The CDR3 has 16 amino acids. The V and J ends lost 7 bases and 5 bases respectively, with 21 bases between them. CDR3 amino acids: CASNPRGGGAHNEQFF. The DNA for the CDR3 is TGTGCCAGCAATCCACGGGGCGGGGGCGCACACAATGAGCAGTTCTTC.

CDR3 sequence reads: CASSLTGDRGYTF. As DNA, the CDR3 is TGTGCCAGCAGCCTCACAGGGGATCGAGGCTACACCTTC. The rearrangement uses TRBV7-9 and TRBJ1-2; TRBD1 matches at 7 bases. The trim removed 5 bases at V and 8 bases at J, leaving 8 bases unmatched. Germline loops: CDR1 SEHNR, CDR2 FQNEAQ (reference sequence). The CDR3 is 13 amino acids.

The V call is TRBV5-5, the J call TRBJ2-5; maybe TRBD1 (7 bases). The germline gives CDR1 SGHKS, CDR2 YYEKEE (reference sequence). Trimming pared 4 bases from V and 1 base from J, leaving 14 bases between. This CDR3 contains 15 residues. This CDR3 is CASSLRGTAQETQYF. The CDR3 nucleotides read TGTGCCAGCAGCCTCCGGGGGACAGCCCAAGAGACCCAGTACTTC.

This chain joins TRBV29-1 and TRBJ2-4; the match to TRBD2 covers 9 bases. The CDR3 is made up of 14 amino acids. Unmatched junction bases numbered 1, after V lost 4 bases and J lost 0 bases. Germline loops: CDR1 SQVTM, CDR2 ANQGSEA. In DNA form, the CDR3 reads TGCAGCGTTGCACTAGCGGGAGCCAAAAACATTCAGTACTTC. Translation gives CSVALAGAKNIQYF.

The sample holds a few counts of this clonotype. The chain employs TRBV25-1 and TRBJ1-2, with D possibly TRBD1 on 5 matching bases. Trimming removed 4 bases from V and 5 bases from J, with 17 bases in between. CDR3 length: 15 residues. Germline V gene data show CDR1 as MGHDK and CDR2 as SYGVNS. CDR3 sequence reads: CASSAWDQGKYGYTF. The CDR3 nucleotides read TGTGCCAGCAGTGCCTGGGACCAAGGAAAATATGGCTACACCTTC.